The clone carrying this TCR beta chain was seen once. These data belong to a study of blood T cell repertoires in COVID-19. Study-level information: Italy, Spain and the United States were the sources of the convalescent and acute COVID-19 samples. Nucleic acid was either cDNA or gDNA, and it came from T cells, B-cell-depleted T cells, or PBMCs.

Per germline, CDR1 MNHEY and CDR2 SMNVEV (reference sequence). The CDR3 runs 16 residues. V gave up 0 bases and J gave up 4 bases, with 16 bases separating them. Per the authors' pipeline: By means of reference gene primer amplification, nucleated cell counts were estimated. Profiling relied on immunoSEQ multiplex PCR, and the TCRdb table lists in-frame clones only, not all of them. D and trimming were read from the DNA, whereas the V and J calls and clone size are those reported in that table. This sample has around 170,000 clones, with around 80% found just once. Sequenced material: peripheral blood. J is TRBJ2-7 and V is TRBV27; a weak D match, TRBD2 (5 bases). This receptor was identified in a man between 65 and 79 years old with active or convalescent COVID-19. The CDR3 bases are TGTGCCAGCAGTTTATCTAGTCTTGGCAGGAGGTACGAGCAGTACTTC. It encodes CASSLSSLGRRYEQYF.